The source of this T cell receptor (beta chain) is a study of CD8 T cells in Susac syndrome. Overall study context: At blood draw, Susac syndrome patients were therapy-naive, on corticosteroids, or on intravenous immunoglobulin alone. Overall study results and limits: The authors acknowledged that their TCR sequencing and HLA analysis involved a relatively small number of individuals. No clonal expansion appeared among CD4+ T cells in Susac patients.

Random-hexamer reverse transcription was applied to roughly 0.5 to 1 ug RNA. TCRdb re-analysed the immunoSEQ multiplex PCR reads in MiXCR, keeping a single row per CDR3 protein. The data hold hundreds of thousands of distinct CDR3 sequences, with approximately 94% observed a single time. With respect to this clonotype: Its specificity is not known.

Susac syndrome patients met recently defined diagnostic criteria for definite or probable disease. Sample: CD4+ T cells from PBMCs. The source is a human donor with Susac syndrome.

The CDR3 nucleotides read TGTGCCAGCAGTCGCTCCGGGACAGGGCTGTTGGGCTCACCCCTCCACTTT. Translated, it gives CASSRSGTGLLGSPLHF. The rearrangement joins TRBV6-2 or TRBV6-3 to TRBJ1-6, with 9 bases matching TRBD1. The germline gives CDR1 MNHEY, CDR2 SVGEGT. The CDR3 totals 17 residues. Trimming at V came to 5 bases and at J to 10 bases, leaving 15 bases not matched to a gene.